This T cell receptor beta chain was identified in a study of T cells after yellow fever vaccination. The table lists this clonotype with a few counts. What it binds is not known. TCRdb re-analysed the 5' RACE reads in MiXCR, keeping a single row per CDR3 protein. The table shows 510,000 or so distinct CDR3 sequences, with 15% to 20% occurring only once. Study observations and caveats: Weaker, the secondary response peaked sooner, at day 5 versus 15.

Trimming took 4 bases from V and 6 from J; bases not matched to a gene: 8. This CDR3 region has 15 residues. This chain connects TRBV12-3 or TRBV12-4 to TRBJ2-4; 8 positions agree with TRBD1. This specimen consisted of PBMCs, obtained 15 days after the yellow fever booster vaccination. This TCR was sampled from a man younger than 45 who received the YFV17D yellow fever vaccine. The CDR3 nucleotides are TGTGCCAGCAGTTCGCTCCGAGACAGGGGAAACATTCAGTACTTC. Translated, it gives CASSSLRDRGNIQYF.